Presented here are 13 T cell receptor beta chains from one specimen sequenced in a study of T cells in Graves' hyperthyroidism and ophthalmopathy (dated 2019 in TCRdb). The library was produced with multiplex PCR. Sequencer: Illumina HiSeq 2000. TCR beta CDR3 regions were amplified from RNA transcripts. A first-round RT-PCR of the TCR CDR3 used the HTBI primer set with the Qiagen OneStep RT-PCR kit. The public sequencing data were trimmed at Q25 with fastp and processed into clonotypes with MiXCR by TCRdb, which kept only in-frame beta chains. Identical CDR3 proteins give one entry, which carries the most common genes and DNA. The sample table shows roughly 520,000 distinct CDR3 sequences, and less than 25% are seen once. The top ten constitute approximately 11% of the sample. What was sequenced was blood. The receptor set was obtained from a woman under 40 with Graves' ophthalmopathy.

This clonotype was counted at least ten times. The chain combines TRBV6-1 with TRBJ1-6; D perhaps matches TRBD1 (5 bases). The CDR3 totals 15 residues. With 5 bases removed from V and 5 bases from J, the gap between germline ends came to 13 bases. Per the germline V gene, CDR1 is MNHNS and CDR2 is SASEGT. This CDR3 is CASSQQGPDNSPLHF. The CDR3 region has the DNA TGTGCCAGCAGTCAGCAGGGACCGGATAATTCACCCCTCCACTTT.

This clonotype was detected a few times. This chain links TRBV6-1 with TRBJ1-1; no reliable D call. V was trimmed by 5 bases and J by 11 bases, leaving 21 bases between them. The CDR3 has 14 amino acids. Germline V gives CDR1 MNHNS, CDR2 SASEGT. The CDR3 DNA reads TGTGCCAGCAGTAGAATCCAGGTACCCTCTGGGGCTTTCTTT. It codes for CASSRIQVPSGAFF.

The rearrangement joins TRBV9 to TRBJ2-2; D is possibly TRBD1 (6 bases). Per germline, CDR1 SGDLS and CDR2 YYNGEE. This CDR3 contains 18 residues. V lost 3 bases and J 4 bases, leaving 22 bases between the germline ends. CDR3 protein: CASSDGTHNRRSTGELFF. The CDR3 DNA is TGTGCCAGCAGCGACGGGACACACAACCGAAGAAGCACCGGGGAGCTGTTTTTT.

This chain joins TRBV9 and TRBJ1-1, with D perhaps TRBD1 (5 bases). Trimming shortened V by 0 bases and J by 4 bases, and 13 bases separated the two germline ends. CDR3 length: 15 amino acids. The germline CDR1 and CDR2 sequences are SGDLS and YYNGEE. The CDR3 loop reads CASSVGDYESTEAFF. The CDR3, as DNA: TGTGCCAGCAGCGTAGGGGACTACGAGTCCACTGAAGCTTTCTTT.

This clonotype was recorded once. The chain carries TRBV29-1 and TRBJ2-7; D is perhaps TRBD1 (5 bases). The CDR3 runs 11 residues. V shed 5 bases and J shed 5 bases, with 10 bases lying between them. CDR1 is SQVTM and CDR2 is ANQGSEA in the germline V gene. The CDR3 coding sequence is TGCAGCGTTAGACAGTTCAACGAGCAGTACTTC. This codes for CSVRQFNEQYF.

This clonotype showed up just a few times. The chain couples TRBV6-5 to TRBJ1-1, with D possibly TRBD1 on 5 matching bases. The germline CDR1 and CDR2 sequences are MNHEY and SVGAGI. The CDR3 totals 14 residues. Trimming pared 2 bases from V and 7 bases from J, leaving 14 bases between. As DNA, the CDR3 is TGTGCCAGCAGTTACCTGGGGGAGGCGGGTGAAGCTTTCTTT. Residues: CASSYLGEAGEAFF.

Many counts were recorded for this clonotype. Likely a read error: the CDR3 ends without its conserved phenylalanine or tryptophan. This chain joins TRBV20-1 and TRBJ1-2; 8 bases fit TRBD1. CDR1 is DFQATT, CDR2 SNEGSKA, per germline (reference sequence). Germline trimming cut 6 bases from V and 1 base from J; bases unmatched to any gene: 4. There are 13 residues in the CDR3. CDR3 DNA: TGCAGTGCCTTGACAGGGGTTAACTATGGCTACACCCTC. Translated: CSALTGVNYGYTL.

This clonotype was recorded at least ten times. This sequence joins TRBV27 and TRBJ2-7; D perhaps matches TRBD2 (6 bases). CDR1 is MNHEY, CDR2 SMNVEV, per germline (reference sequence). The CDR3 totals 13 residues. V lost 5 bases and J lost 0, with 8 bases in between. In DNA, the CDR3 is TGTGCCAGCAGTAGGACTAACTCCTACGAGCAGTACTTC. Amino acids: CASSRTNSYEQYF.

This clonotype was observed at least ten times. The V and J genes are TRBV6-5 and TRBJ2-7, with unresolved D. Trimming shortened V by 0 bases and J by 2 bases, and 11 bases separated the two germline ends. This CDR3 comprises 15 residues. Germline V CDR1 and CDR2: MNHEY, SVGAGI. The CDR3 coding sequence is TGTGCCAGCAGTTACTCGATAAAGAGCGCCTACGAGCAGTACTTC. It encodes CASSYSIKSAYEQYF.

The CDR3 nucleotides are TGTGCCATCAGTGAGAACAGGGGGAGAGAGCAGTACTTC. Its protein is CAISENRGREQYF. The chain uses TRBV10-3 and TRBJ2-7; 8 bases line up with TRBD1. Germline CDR1 and CDR2: ENHRY and SYGVKD. The CDR3 runs 13 residues. V dropped 2 bases and J dropped 7; count of bases not matched to a gene: 4.

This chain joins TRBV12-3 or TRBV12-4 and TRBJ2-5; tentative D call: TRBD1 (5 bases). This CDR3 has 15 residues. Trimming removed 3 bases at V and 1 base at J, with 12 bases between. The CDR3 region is CASSFPWQGQETQYF. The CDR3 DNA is TGTGCCAGCAGTTTCCCTTGGCAGGGCCAAGAGACCCAGTACTTC.

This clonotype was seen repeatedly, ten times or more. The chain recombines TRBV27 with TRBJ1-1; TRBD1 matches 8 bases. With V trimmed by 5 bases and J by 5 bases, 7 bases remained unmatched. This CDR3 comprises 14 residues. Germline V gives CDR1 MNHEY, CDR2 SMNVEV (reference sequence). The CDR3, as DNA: TGTGCCAGCAGTCCACAGGGGGGCGGGACTGAAGCTTTCTTT. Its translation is CASSPQGGGTEAFF.

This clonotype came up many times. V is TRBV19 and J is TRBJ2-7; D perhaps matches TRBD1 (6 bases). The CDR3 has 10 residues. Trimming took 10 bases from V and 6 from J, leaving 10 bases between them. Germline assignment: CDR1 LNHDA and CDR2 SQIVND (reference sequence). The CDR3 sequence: CATTGREQYF. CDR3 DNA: TGTGCCACGACAGGTCGCGAGCAGTACTTC.